The 24 T cell receptor beta chains below were found in one sample sequenced in a study of cytomegalovirus exposure and HLA in healthy donors. Primers: 60 Vbeta forward and 13 Jbeta reverse. Clones were sequenced by immunoSEQ multiplex PCR, and TCRdb holds only the in-frame ones, with some missing. This sample yields about 93,000 clones, of which 82% are seen a single time; roughly 3.8% belongs to the top ten. Sequences were obtained from PBMCs. Receptor source: a man between 45 and 60 years old in good health and CMV-seronegative.

This clone was seen a handful of times. In DNA form, the CDR3 reads TGCGCCAGCAGCTTGGCGGGACAGCCTGGGGCCAACGTCCTGACTTTC. Its protein is CASSLAGQPGANVLTF. This chain links TRBV5-1 with TRBJ2-6; 7 bases agree with TRBD1. The ends lost 0 bases at V and 2 bases at J; junction bases unmatched: 2. This CDR3 spans 16 amino acids. Germline V gene lookup returns CDR1 SGHRS and CDR2 YFSETQ.

This clone was picked up a small number of times. The gene calls are TRBV1 and TRBJ1-2. TRBV1 is reported as a pseudogene. This CDR3 contains 14 residues. Here the CDR3 reads CTSSQDSGMRFHTF. In nucleotides, the CDR3 is TGCACCAGCAGCCAAGATTCCGGGATGCGGTTTCACACCTTC.

The rearrangement uses TRBV6-6 and TRBJ2-3; the D gene is possibly TRBD2 (6 bases). Germline-derived CDR1 and CDR2 are MNHNY and SVGAGI (reference sequence). V was cut by 2 bases and J by 5 bases, with 17 bases left in between. The CDR3 is 16 amino acids. CDR3 in DNA: TGTGCCAGCAGTTACGGGCGGGGTGGAGTTGGAGATACGCAGTATTTT. Its translation: CASSYGRGGVGDTQYF.

V and J are TRBV27 and TRBJ2-4; the match to TRBD2 covers 8 bases. This CDR3 contains 15 residues. Germline CDR1 reads MNHEY; CDR2 reads SMNVEV (reference sequence). Trimming removed 5 bases from V and 8 bases from J; junction bases left unmatched: 11. The CDR3 protein is CASSPLAGFFDIQYF. DNA of the CDR3: TGTGCCAGCAGTCCCTTAGCGGGATTCTTTGACATTCAGTACTTC.

A word on this clone: Other DNA variants within this sample encode the same CDR3. The rearrangement uses TRBV27 and TRBJ1-1; D is uncertain. CDR3 size: 13 residues. Trimming took off 1 base at V and 7 bases at J, with 10 bases between the two ends. Germline V gene data show CDR1 as MNHEY and CDR2 as SMNVEV (reference sequence). CDR3 sequence reads: CASSLWGVGEAFF. CDR3 coding DNA: TGTGCCAGCAGTTTATGGGGAGTAGGTGAAGCTTTCTTT.

This chain links TRBV6-6 with TRBJ2-7; TRBD1 matches 7 bases. The ends lost 2 bases at V and 7 bases at J; junction bases unmatched: 5. CDR1 is MNHNY, CDR2 SVGAGI, per germline (reference sequence). This CDR3 comprises 13 residues. The CDR3 sequence is CASSYGTAKEQYF. CDR3 nucleotides: TGTGCCAGCAGTTACGGGACAGCAAAAGAGCAGTACTTC.

The chain links TRBV4-1 to TRBJ2-1, with no clear D. Deletions cut 0 bases from V and 7 bases from J, with 7 bases between. Germline V gives CDR1 MGHRA, CDR2 YSYEKL. The CDR3 covers 13 residues. In DNA, the CDR3 is TGCGCCAGCAGCCAAGATCCCGGGAATGAGCAGTTCTTC. Translating it yields CASSQDPGNEQFF.

The CDR3 bases are TGTGCCAGCAGCTCCGGGAGGGGTGCGTCCGGGGAGCTGTTTTTT. Amino acids: CASSSGRGASGELFF. This rearrangement joins TRBV7-9 to TRBJ2-2; 8 positions match TRBD2. Trimming removed 4 bases from V and 6 bases from J; junction bases left unmatched: 7. The V gene's germline CDR1 is SEHNR and CDR2 FQNEAQ (reference sequence). The CDR3 is made up of 15 amino acids.

Here the CDR3 DNA reads TGTGCCAGCAGTCTTAGCGACCCCTACGAGCAGTACTTC. Its protein product is CASSLSDPYEQYF. The chain joins TRBV6-1 to TRBJ2-7; possible D gene TRBD2, 5 bases. The CDR3 contains 13 residues. The V gene's germline CDR1 is MNHNS and CDR2 SASEGT. V was trimmed by 5 bases and J by 2 bases, leaving 10 bases between them.

The genes are TRBV28 and TRBJ1-4, with TRBD1 matching 12 bases. The CDR3 runs to 15 residues. The germline V gene encodes CDR1 MDHEN and CDR2 SYDVKM. Trimming removed 3 bases from V and 10 bases from J; junction bases left unmatched: 6. The CDR3 is CASSLAGTGGGKLFF. The CDR3 nucleotides are TGTGCCAGCAGTTTGGCAGGGACAGGGGGCGGAAAACTGTTTTTT.

There are a few counts of this clone. The rearrangement joins TRBV5-4 to TRBJ1-1, with D possibly TRBD1 on 6 matching bases. This CDR3 spans 13 amino acids. V was shortened by 4 bases and J by 8 bases, with 15 bases between the two germline ends. The germline gives CDR1 SGHNT, CDR2 YYREEE (reference sequence). The chain's CDR3 is CASSQADRPEAFF. The CDR3, as DNA: TGTGCCAGCAGCCAGGCCGACAGGCCCGAAGCTTTCTTT.

This chain uses TRBV28 with TRBJ2-7, with TRBD2 identical over 10 bases. Per the germline V gene, CDR1 is MDHEN and CDR2 is SYDVKM. The V segment lost 3 bases and the J segment 6 bases; nucleotides outside the gene matches: 14. This CDR3 has 17 residues. For the CDR3, the DNA is TGTGCCAGCAGTTTGAGGCGTCTAGCGGGAGTCCTAAGCGAGCAGTACTTC. It specifies CASSLRRLAGVLSEQYF.

This clone showed up just a few times. The V gene is TRBV5-1, the J gene TRBJ1-2, with D perhaps TRBD1 (6 bases). Germline values: CDR1 SGHRS, CDR2 YFSETQ. V lost 0 bases and J lost 7, with 16 bases in between. This CDR3 comprises 15 residues. CDR3 coding DNA: TGCGCCAGCAGCTTGGGCATACAGGGTTCTGGTGGCTACACCTTC. Translating gives CASSLGIQGSGGYTF.

The chain employs TRBV18 and TRBJ2-1; 14 nucleotides match TRBD2. Germline CDR1 and CDR2: KGHSH and LQKENI. The CDR3 runs 15 residues. With 3 bases clipped from V and 7 bases from J, the junction kept 2 bases outside the gene matches. As DNA, the CDR3 is TGTGCCAGCTCACCGGGACTAGCGGGAGCGAATGAGCAGTTCTTC. Translated: CASSPGLAGANEQFF.

The rearrangement links TRBV11-3 to TRBJ2-2; TRBD2 is a possible D gene (5 bases). This CDR3 is 15 amino acids long. V was cut by 2 bases and J by 3 bases, with 10 bases left in between. The germline gives CDR1 SGHNT, CDR2 YENEEA. The CDR3 region has the DNA TGTGCCAGCAGCTTACGGAGCGGATACACCGGGGAGCTGTTTTTT. Protein sequence: CASSLRSGYTGELFF.

The chain carries TRBV1 and TRBJ2-7; no check of the table's D call, TRBD2, against the DNA was made. TRBV1 constitutes a pseudogene. The length of the CDR3 is 14 residues. CDR3 loop: CTSSPGKLEYEQYF. The CDR3 bases are TGCACCAGCAGCCCGGGTAAGCTCGAGTACGAGCAGTACTTC.

The chain employs TRBV6-5 and TRBJ2-7, with 8 nucleotides matching TRBD2. The germline CDR1 and CDR2 sequences are MNHEY and SVGAGI. J lost 2 bases, V lost 6 bases, and 3 bases had no gene match. This CDR3 contains 13 residues. CDR3 nucleotide sequence: TGTGCCAGCAGAACTAGCGGCACCTACGAGCAGTACTTC. Its translation is CASRTSGTYEQYF.

This clone has a single count. V is TRBV6-6 and J is TRBJ2-3, with 8 bases matching TRBD2. The V and J ends lost 6 bases and 1 base, in that order; junction bases with no gene match: 9. The CDR3 is made up of 16 amino acids. CDR1 is MNHNY and CDR2 is SVGAGI in the germline V gene (reference sequence). CDR3 coding DNA: TGTGCCAGCAGACGCATCCTAGCGGGTGGCACAGATACGCAGTATTTT. As protein: CASRRILAGGTDTQYF.

The rearrangement joins TRBV28 to TRBJ1-5; D is perhaps TRBD1 (5 bases). The V gene's germline CDR1 is MDHEN and CDR2 SYDVKM. The CDR3 has 12 residues. Trimming cost V 8 bases and J 2 bases, with 7 bases left between them. CDR3 bases: TGTGCCAGCGGGGGGGGCAATCAGCCCCAGCATTTT. Translation: CASGGGNQPQHF.

In its sample, this clone was seen once. This chain connects TRBV29-1 to TRBJ1-2; TRBD1 matches 8 bases. Germline lookup yields CDR1 SQVTM and CDR2 ANQGSEA. This CDR3 comprises 15 residues. V shed 8 bases and J 3 bases; nucleotides not matched to a gene: 14. The CDR3 spells CSMWAKDREDYGYTF. The CDR3 DNA reads TGCAGCATGTGGGCCAAGGACAGGGAAGACTATGGCTACACCTTC.

V is TRBV23-1 and J is TRBJ2-7; TRBD1 is a possible D gene (5 bases). TRBV23-1 is identified as an open reading frame with a role that is uncertain. Trimming removed 5 bases at V and 0 bases at J, with 14 bases between. The CDR3 length is 15 residues. CDR3 DNA sequence: TGCGCCAGCAGTTACGAGGACACCCACTCCTACGAGCAGTACTTC. Protein: CASSYEDTHSYEQYF.

Of note for this clone: The same CDR3 arises from other DNA sequences in this sample as well. In nucleotides, the CDR3 is TGTGCCAGCAGCCCCGCCGGGACAGGGGGCTTTTACGAGCAGTACTTC. It yields the protein CASSPAGTGGFYEQYF. This rearrangement joins TRBV28 to TRBJ2-7; TRBD1 agrees at 12 bases. The CDR3 has 16 residues. CDR1 and CDR2 from the germline V gene are MDHEN and SYDVKM. The V and J ends lost 6 bases and 4 bases, in that order; junction bases with no gene match: 10.

The genes are TRBV19 and TRBJ1-3; the match to TRBD1 covers 7 bases. The germline V gene has CDR1 LNHDA and CDR2 SQIVND (reference sequence). V gave up 6 bases and J gave up 0 bases; unmatched junction bases: 2. The CDR3 is made up of 14 amino acids. The CDR3 here is CASRRTGSGNTIYF. The CDR3 region has the DNA TGTGCCAGTAGGAGGACAGGCTCTGGAAACACCATATATTTT.

DNA for the CDR3: TGTGCCAGCAGTCTTGGCCTAGCGGGAGGGAATAATGAGCAGTTCTTC. This translates into CASSLGLAGGNNEQFF. J is TRBJ2-1 and V is TRBV28; the match to TRBD2 covers 12 bases. The CDR3 totals 16 residues. Germline V gene data show CDR1 as MDHEN and CDR2 as SYDVKM. The trim removed 5 bases at V and 7 bases at J, leaving 9 bases unmatched.